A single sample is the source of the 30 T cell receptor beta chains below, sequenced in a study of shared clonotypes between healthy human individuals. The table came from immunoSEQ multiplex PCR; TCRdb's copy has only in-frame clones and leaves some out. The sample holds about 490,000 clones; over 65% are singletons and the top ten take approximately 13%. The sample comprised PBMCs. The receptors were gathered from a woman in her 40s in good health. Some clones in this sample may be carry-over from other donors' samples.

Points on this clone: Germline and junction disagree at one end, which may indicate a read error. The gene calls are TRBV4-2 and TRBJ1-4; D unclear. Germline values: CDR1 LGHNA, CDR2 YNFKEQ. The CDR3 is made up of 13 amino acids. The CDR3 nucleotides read TGTGCCAGCAGCCAAGAGTTAAGGAGGCATCACTATTTT. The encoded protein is CASSQELRRHHYF.

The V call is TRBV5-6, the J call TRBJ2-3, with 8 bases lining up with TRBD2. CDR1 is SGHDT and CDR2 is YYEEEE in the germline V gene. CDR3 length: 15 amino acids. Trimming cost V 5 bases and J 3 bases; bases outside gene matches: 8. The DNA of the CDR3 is TGTGCCAGCAGTTTGCTACTAGCGGAGACAGATACGCAGTATTTT. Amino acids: CASSLLLAETDTQYF.

This CDR3 reads CASSWAGTGNTEAFF. CDR3 bases: TGTGCCAGCAGCTGGGCCGGGACAGGGAACACTGAAGCTTTCTTT. The V and J genes are TRBV7-2 and TRBJ1-1; 8 bases align to TRBD1. Germline values: CDR1 SGHTA, CDR2 FQGNSA. Trimming took 4 bases from V and 1 from J; bases not matched to a gene: 5. The CDR3 length is 15 residues. The full variable domain, completed using reference TRBV7-2 and TRBJ1-1, is GAGVSQSPSNKVTEKGKDVELRCDPISGHTALYWYRQSLGQGLEFLIYFQGNSAPDKSGLPSDRFSAERTGGSVSTLTIQRTQQEDSAVYLCASSWAGTGNTEAFFGQGTRLTVV.

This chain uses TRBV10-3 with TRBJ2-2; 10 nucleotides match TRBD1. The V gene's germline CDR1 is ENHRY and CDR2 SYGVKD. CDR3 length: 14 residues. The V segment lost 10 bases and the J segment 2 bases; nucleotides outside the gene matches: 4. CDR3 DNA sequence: TGTGCCAGCAGGACAGGGGGTAACACCGGGGAGCTGTTTTTT. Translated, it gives CASRTGGNTGELFF.

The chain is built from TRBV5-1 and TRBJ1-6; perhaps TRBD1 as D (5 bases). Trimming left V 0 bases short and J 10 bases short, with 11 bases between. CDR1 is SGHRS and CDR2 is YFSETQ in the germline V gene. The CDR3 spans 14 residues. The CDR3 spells CASSLESGGSPLHF. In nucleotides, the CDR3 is TGCGCCAGCAGCTTGGAATCGGGGGGATCACCCCTCCACTTT.

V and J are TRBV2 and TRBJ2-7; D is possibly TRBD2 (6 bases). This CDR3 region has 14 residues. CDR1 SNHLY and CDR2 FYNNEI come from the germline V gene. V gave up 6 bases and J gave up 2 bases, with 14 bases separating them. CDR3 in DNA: TGTGCCAGCAGAAGCCGGGACTCGACCTACGAGCAGTACTTC. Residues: CASRSRDSTYEQYF.

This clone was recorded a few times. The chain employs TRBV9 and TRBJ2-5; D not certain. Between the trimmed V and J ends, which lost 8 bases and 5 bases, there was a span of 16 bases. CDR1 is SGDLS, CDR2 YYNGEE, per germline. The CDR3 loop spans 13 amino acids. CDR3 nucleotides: TGTGCCAGTTCATCCGTGTTTGGTGAGACCCAGTACTTC. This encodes CASSSVFGETQYF.

The CDR3 nucleotides read TGTGCCAGTAGAGCTAGCGGGAGGACCAACACCGGGGAGCTGTTTTTT. It translates to CASRASGRTNTGELFF. The chain employs TRBV19 and TRBJ2-2; 11 bases fit TRBD2. Germline CDR1 reads LNHDA; CDR2 reads SQIVND (reference sequence). The CDR3 is made up of 16 amino acids. Losses at the gene ends were 6 bases for V and 2 bases for J; bases not matched to a gene: 5.

The CDR3 is CASSLDWTVSYEQYF. The CDR3 DNA reads TGTGCCAGCAGCTTAGATTGGACTGTTTCCTACGAGCAGTACTTC. This chain uses TRBV11-2 with TRBJ2-7; D perhaps matches TRBD2 (5 bases). The CDR3 has 15 residues. Germline-derived CDR1 and CDR2 are SGHAT and FQNNGV. The V end was cut by 0 bases, the J end by 1 base, with 10 bases between.

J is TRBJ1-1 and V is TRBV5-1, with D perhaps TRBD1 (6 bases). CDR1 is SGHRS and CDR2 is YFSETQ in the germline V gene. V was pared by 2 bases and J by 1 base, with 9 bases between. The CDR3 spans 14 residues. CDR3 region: CASSFRDKNTEAFF. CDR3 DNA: TGCGCCAGCAGCTTCCGGGACAAGAACACTGAAGCTTTCTTT.

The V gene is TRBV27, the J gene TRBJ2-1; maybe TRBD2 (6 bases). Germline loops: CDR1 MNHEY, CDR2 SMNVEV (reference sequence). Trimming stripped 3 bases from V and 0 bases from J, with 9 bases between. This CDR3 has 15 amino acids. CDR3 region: CASSFGRPSYNEQFF. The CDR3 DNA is TGTGCCAGCAGTTTTGGGAGGCCCTCCTACAATGAGCAGTTCTTC.

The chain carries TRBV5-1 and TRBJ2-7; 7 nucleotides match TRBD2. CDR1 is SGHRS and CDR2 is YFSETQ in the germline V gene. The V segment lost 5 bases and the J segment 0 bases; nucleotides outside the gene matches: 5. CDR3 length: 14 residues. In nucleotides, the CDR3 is TGCGCCAGCAGGATGCGGGAGAGCTCCTACGAGCAGTACTTC. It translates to CASRMRESSYEQYF.

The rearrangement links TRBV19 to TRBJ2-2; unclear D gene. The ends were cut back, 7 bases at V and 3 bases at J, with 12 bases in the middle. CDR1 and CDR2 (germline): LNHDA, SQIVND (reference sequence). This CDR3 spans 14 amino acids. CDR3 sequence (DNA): TGTGCCAGTACCAACCTAAGATACACCGGGGAGCTGTTTTTT. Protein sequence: CASTNLRYTGELFF.

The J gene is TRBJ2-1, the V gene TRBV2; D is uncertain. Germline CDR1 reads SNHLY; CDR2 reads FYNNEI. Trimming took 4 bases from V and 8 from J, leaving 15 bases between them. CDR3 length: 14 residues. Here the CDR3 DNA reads TGTGCCAGCAGTGCACTGACCCGGAGCGATGAGCAGTTCTTC. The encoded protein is CASSALTRSDEQFF.

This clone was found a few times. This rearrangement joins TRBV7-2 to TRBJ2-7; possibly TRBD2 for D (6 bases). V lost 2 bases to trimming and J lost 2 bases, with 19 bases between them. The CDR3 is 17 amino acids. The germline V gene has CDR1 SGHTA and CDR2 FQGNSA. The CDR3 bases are TGTGCCAGCAGCTTACCCGAGGAGGGACTTCTAACCTACGAGCAGTACTTC. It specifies CASSLPEEGLLTYEQYF.

CDR3 nucleotides: TGCGCCAGCAGCTCCGCCCGAGGCCCAGATACGCAGTATTTT. It codes for CASSSARGPDTQYF. The V call is TRBV5-1, the J call TRBJ2-3; D gene ambiguous. This CDR3 region has 14 residues. With 3 bases removed from V and 4 bases from J, the gap between germline ends came to 12 bases. Germline-derived CDR1 and CDR2 are SGHRS and YFSETQ.

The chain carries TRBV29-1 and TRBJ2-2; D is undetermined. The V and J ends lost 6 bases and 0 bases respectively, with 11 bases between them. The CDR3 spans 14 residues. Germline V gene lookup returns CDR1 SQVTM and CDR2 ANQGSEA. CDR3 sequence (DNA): TGCAGCGTGGACGACGGATCGAACACCGGGGAGCTGTTTTTT. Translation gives CSVDDGSNTGELFF.

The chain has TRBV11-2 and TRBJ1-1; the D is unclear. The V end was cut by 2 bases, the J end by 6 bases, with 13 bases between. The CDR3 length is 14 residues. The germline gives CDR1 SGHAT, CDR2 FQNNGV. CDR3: CASSLPARNAEAFF. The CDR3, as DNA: TGTGCCAGCAGCTTACCGGCCCGAAACGCTGAAGCTTTCTTT.

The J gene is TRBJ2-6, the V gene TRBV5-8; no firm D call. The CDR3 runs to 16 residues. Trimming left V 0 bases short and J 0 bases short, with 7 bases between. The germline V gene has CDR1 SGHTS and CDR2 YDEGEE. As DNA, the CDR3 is TGTGCCAGCAGCTTGGAGTACCCCTCTGGGGCCAACGTCCTGACTTTC. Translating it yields CASSLEYPSGANVLTF.

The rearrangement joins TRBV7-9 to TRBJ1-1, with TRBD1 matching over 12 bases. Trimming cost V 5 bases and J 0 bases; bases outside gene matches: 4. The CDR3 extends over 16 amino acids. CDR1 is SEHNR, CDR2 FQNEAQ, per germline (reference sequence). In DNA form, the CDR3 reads TGTGCCAGCAGCGCGGGACAGGGGGCAATGAACACTGAAGCTTTCTTT. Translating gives CASSAGQGAMNTEAFF.

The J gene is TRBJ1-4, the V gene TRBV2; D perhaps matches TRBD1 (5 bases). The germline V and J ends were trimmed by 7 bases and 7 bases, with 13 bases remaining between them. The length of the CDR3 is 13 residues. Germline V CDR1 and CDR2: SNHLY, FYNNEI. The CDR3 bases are TGTGCCAGCACTAGGGACGGCGGTGAAAAACTGTTTTTT. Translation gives CASTRDGGEKLFF.

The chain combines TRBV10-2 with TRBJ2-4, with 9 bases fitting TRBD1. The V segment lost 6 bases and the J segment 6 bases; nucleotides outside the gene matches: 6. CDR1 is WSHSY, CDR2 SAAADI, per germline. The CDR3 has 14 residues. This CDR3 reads CASSSGQGRNIQYF. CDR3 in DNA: TGCGCCAGCAGCTCCGGACAGGGGCGAAACATTCAGTACTTC.

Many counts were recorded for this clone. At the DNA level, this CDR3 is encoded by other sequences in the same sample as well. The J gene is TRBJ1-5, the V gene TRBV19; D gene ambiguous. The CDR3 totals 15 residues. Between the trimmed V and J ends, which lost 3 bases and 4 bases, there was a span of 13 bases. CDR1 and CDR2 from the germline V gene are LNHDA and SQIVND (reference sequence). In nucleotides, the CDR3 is TGTGCCAGTAGTATCCGTACGGCCCTTAATCAGCCCCAGCATTTT. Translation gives CASSIRTALNQPQHF.

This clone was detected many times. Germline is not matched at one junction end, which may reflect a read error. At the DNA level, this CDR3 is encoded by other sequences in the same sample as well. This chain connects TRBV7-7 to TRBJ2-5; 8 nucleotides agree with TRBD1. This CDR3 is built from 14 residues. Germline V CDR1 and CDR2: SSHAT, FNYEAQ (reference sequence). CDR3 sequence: CASSLGGQGQTQYF. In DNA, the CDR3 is TGTGCTAGCAGCTTAGGAGGACAGGGACAGACCCAGTACTTC.

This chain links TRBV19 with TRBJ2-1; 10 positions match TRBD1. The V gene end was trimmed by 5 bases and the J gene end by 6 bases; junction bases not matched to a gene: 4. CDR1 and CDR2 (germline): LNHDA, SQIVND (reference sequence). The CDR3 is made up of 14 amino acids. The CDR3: CASSPRTGGNEQFF. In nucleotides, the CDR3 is TGTGCCAGTAGTCCGCGGACAGGGGGCAATGAGCAGTTCTTC.

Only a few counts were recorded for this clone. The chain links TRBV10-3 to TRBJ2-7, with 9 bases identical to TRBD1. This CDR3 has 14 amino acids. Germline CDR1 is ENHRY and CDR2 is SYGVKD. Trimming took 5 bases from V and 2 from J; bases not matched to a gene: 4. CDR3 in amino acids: CAISRDREAYEQYF. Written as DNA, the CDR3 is TGTGCCATCAGTCGGGACAGGGAAGCCTACGAGCAGTACTTC.

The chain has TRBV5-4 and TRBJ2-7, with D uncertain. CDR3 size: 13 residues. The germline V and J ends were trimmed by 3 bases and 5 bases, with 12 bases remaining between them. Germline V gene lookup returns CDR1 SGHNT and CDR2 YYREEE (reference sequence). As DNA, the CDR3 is TGTGCCAGCAGCTGGATAGGGTCCGACGAGCAGTACTTC. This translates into CASSWIGSDEQYF.

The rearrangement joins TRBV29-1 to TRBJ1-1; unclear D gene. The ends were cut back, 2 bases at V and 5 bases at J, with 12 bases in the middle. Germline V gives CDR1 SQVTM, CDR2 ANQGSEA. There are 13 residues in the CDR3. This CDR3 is CSVEIGLGTEAFF. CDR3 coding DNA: TGCAGCGTTGAAATCGGCCTGGGGACTGAAGCTTTCTTT.

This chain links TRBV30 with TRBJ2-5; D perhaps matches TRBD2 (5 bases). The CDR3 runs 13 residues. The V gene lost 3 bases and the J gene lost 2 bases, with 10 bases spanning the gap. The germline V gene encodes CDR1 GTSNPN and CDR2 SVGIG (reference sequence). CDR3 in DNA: TGTGCCTGGAGGACTAAAGGTCAAGAGACCCAGTACTTC. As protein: CAWRTKGQETQYF.

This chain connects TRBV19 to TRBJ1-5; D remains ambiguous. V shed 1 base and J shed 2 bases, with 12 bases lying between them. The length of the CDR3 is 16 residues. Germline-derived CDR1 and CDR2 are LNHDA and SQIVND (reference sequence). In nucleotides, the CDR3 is TGTGCCAGTAGTATAGCGGGAGGGAGAGGCAATCAGCCCCAGCATTTT. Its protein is CASSIAGGRGNQPQHF.